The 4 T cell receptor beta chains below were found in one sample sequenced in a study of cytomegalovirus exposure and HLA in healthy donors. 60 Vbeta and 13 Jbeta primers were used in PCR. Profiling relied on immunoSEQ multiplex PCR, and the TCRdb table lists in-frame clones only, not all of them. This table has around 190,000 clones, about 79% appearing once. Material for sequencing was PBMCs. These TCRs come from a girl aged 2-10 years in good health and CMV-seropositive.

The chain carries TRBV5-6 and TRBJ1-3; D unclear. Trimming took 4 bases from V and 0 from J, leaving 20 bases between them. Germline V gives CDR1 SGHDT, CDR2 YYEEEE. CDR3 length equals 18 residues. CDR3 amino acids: CASSGGGRAAYSGNTIYF. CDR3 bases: TGTGCCAGCAGCGGAGGAGGGAGGGCAGCGTACTCTGGAAACACCATATATTTT.

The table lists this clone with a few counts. In nucleotides, the CDR3 is TGTGCCAGCAGTGAATTGGAGGGTCTCTCCGGAGCTTTCTTT. Translated, it gives CASSELEGLSGAFF. V usage is TRBV2 and J usage is TRBJ1-1; D is undetermined. This CDR3 spans 14 amino acids. Germline CDR1 SNHLY, CDR2 FYNNEI. The germline V and J ends were trimmed by 2 bases and 10 bases, with 17 bases remaining between them.

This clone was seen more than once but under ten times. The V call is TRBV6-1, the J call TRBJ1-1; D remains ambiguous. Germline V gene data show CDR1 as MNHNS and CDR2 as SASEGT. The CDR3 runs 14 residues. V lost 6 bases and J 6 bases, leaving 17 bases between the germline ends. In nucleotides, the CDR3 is TGTGCCAGCAGCCCCATGACGACTGGCGCTGAAGCTTTCTTT. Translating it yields CASSPMTTGAEAFF.

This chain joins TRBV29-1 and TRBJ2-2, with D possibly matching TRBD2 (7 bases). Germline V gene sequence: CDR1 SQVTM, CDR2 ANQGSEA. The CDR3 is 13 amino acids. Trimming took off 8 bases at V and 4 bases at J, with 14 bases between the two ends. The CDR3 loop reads CSPRGAGTGELFF. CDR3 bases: TGCAGCCCCCGGGGGGCGGGCACCGGGGAGCTGTTTTTT.